This T cell receptor (beta chain) emerged from a study of control samples from healthy donors and cancer patients. The CDR3 runs 13 residues. The V and J ends lost 6 bases and 4 bases respectively, with 12 bases between them. The germline gives CDR1 MDHEN, CDR2 SYDVKM. Some clones are missing from TCRdb's copy, which holds only in-frame ones; the method was immunoSEQ multiplex PCR. The sample lists 170,000 or so clones, about 91% seen once, with around 2% in the top ten. The source is a woman aged 35 to 49 in good health. The chain is built from TRBV28 and TRBJ1-1, with a weak D call TRBD1 (5 bases). Sequenced: blood. The CDR3 DNA follows: TGTGCCAGCAGCCGCCGCGGGGGCACTGAAGCTTTCTTT. Translation gives CASSRRGGTEAFF.